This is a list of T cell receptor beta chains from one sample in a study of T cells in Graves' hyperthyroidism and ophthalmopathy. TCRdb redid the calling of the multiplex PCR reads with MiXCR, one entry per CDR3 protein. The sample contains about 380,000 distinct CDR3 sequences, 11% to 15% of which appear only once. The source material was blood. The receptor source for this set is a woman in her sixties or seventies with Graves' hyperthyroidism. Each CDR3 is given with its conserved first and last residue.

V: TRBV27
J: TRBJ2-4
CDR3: CASKPAGVGKNIQYF

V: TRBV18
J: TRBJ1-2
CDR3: CASSPGQGRSNYGYTF

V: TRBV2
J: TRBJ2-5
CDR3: CASSPRTGELTQYF

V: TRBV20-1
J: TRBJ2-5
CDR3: CSVTSRRETQYF

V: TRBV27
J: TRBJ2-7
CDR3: CASSAPRRALDEQYF

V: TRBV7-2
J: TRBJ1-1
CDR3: CASSSTRNTEAFF

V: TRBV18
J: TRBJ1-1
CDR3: CASSLGQGVSNTEAFF

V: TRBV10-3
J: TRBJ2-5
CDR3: CATAPSWGPIDQETQYF

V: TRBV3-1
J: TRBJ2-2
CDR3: CASSRTGSGTGELFF

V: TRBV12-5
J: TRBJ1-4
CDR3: CASGLGQVATNEKLFF

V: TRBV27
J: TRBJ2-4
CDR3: CASSPLGAWTKNIQYF

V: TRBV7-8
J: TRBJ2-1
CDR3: CASSMTSGSYDEQFF

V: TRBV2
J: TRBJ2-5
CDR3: CASRGTSGEETQYF

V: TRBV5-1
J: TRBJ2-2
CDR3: CASSPDPTGELFF

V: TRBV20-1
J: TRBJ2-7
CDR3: CSAGVQGFAEQYF

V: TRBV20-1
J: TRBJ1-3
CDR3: CSARDSGGGNTIYF

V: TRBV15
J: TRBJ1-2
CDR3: CATSRDRAGYTF

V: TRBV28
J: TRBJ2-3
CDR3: CASSLAGEGDTQYF

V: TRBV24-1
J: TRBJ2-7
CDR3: CATSVGPLYEQYF

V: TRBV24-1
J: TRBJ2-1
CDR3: CATSGGSGRSDEQFF

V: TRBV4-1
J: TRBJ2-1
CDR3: CASSVTGLAKCNEQFF

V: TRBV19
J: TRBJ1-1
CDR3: CASSIYPDPSNTEAFF

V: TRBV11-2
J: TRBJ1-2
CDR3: CASSSAQLPGDGYTF

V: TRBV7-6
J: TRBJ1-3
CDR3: CASGSGAGGSGNTIYF

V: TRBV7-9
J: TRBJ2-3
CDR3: CASSLAVRGSADTQYF

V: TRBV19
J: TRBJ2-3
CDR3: CASSSRDQEITDTQYF

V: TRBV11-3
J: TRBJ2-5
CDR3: CASSLGARTGETQYF

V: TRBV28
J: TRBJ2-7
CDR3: CASSPPEGAYEQYF

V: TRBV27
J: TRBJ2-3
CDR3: CASSWGAGVDTQYF

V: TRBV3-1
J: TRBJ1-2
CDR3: CASSPGGNIGYGYTF

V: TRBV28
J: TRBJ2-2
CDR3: CASYSLGRYTGELFF

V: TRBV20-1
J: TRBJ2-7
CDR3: CSARGASGSDEQYF

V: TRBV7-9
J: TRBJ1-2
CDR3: CASGLMPDIPEDGYTF

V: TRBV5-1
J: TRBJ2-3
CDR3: CASSLALRDTQYF

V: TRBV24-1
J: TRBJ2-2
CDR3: CATSEVGYTGELFF

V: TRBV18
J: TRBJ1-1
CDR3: CASSPQTLGQGKGEAFF

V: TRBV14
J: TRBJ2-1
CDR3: CASSQLPTSGRRNEQFF

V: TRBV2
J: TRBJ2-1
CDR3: CASIGVAGKNNEQFF

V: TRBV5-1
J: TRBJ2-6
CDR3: CASSFGDSGTNVLTF

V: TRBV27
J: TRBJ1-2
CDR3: CASSPQYGGYTF

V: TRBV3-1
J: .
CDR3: CASSQDAPMVAGGVYEQFF

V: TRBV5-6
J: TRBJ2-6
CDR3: CASRIGFSGANVLTF

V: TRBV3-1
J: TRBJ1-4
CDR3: CASSQTQDEKLFF

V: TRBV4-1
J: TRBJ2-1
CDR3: CASSLGLGAQKVQFF

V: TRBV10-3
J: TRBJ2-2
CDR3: CAISEGLAGDTGELFF